This T cell receptor (beta chain) was sequenced in a study of response to subunit inactivated influenza vaccine. Broader study findings: Only a handful of new T cells, the authors suggested, are recruited with each seasonal influenza vaccination.

MiXCR, applied by TCRdb to the RT-PCR reads, yields one record per CDR3 protein. The top ten clones hold roughly 10% of a sample with 150,000 to 200,000 distinct CDR3 sequences, around a tenth of them seen once. Points on this clonotype: Antigen unknown.

This clonotype was obtained from a man aged 50 or older who received an inactivated influenza vaccine. The material sequenced was non-naive T cells sorted from PBMCs, taken on the day of vaccination.

The DNA of the CDR3 is TGTGCCTGGAGTGAATTCGGGGGGAGACTAGCAGAACGAGATACGCAGTATTTT. Encoded protein: CAWSEFGGRLAERDTQYF. This chain connects TRBV30 to TRBJ2-3; 7 bases agree with TRBD2. The V and J ends lost 1 base and 5 bases, in that order; junction bases with no gene match: 18. The germline gives CDR1 GTSNPN, CDR2 SVGIG (reference sequence). CDR3 length equals 18 residues.